These T cell receptor beta chains were read from a single sample in a study of blood T cell repertoires in COVID-19. The table came from immunoSEQ multiplex PCR; TCRdb's copy has only in-frame clones and leaves some out. The repertoire holds under 250,000 clones, with approximately 83% as singletons. Specimen: peripheral blood. These TCRs come from a man aged 50 to 60 with active or convalescent COVID-19. Each CDR3 is given with its conserved first and last residue. D genes are given only for firm matches. Clone size is not always given. Where it is, it says once, few, many or a class for expanded clones.

D	V	length	size	J	CDR3	DNA
TRBD1	TRBV6-5	14	once	TRBJ1-1	CASRWTGENTEAFF	TGTGCCAGCAGATGGACAGGGGAAAACACTGAAGCTTTCTTT
-	TRBV20-1	16	once	TRBJ1-5	CSASAGVGQGNQPQHF	TGCAGTGCTAGTGCGGGAGTGGGGCAAGGCAATCAGCCCCAGCATTTT
-	TRBV5-4	16	once	TRBJ1-2	CASSLGGPVRGRGYTF	TGTGCCAGCAGCTTGGGCGGGCCCGTCAGGGGCCGAGGCTACACCTTC
-	TRBV3-1/TRBV3-2	13	-	TRBJ2-5	CASSQSLRGTQYF	TGTGCCAGCAGCCAGAGCCTTAGGGGGACCCAGTACTTC
-	TRBV6-2/TRBV6-3	14	-	TRBJ2-5	CASSPRGGRETQYF	TGTGCCAGCAGTCCCAGGGGCGGTAGAGAGACCCAGTACTTC
TRBD1	TRBV19	15	-	TRBJ1-1	CASSTTPGTEPEAFF	TGTGCCAGTAGTACCACTCCCGGGACAGAGCCTGAAGCTTTCTTT
TRBD2	TRBV3-1/TRBV3-2	15	-	TRBJ2-5	CASSQDRGGQETQYF	TGTGCCAGCAGCCAAGATCGGGGGGGCCAAGAGACCCAGTACTTC
TRBD1	TRBV25-1	13	-	TRBJ2-7	CASSWTGSNEQYF	TGTGCCAGCAGCTGGACAGGGTCTAACGAGCAGTACTTC
TRBD1	TRBV3-1/TRBV3-2	15	-	TRBJ1-2	CASSQPGQGAGGYTF	TGTGCCAGCAGCCAACCCGGACAGGGGGCGGGGGGCTACACCTTC
TRBD1	TRBV9	15	-	TRBJ1-4	CASSASGTGREKLFF	TGTGCCAGCAGCGCATCCGGGACAGGGCGTGAAAAACTGTTTTTT
TRBD1	TRBV6-1	15	-	TRBJ2-7	CASSELQGASGEQYF	TGTGCCAGCAGTGAGTTACAGGGGGCTTCGGGCGAGCAGTACTTC
-	TRBV2	12	-	TRBJ1-1	CASSEEGLQAFF	TGTGCCAGCAGTGAAGAGGGGTTACAAGCTTTCTTT
-	TRBV7-9	13	-	TRBJ1-5	CASSLGRGQPQHF	TGTGCCAGCAGCTTAGGCAGGGGCCAGCCCCAGCATTTT
TRBD1	TRBV5-1	16	-	TRBJ2-1	CASSLDRGRSYNEQFF	TGCGCCAGCAGCTTGGACAGGGGGAGGTCCTACAATGAGCAGTTCTTC